The next 28 T cell receptor beta chains were all read from a single sample in a study of T cells in localized non-small cell lung cancer (dated by TCRdb to 2018 to 2020). Library generation was performed with the immunoSEQ multiplex PCR assay. TCRdb's version of the immuneACCESS table is confined to in-frame rearrangements and falls short of the full clone set. An unresolved V gene accounts for under half of the shortfall where checked; the remainder is of unknown origin. For this sample there are 65,000 to 90,000 clones; around three quarters appear just once. The biggest ten clones account for 15% to 20% of the sample. The sequencing here drew on PBMCs, taken before any cancer treatment. These receptors were obtained from a man between 40 and 70 years old with stage II squamous cell lung carcinoma.

V is TRBV2 and J is TRBJ2-5; 10 positions match TRBD1. The DNA end is more similar to TRBJ2-7, so the J call may be wrong. This CDR3 spans 13 amino acids. Germline CDR1 is SNHLY and CDR2 is FYNNEI. The CDR3 DNA sequence: TGTGCCAGCACGGGACAGGGGAAGTACGAGCAGTACTTC. This sequence encodes CASTGQGKYEQYF.

V and J are TRBV5-1 and TRBJ2-3; 8 positions match TRBD2. Germline-derived CDR1 and CDR2 are SGHRS and YFSETQ. With 3 bases clipped from V and 0 bases from J, the junction kept 9 bases outside the gene matches. This CDR3 is 17 amino acids long. As DNA, the CDR3 is TGCGCCAGCAGCTCGGGGTCCCGGGGGGGGAGCACAGATACGCAGTATTTT. As protein: CASSSGSRGGSTDTQYF.

The genes are TRBV2 and TRBJ1-5, with 7 bases matching TRBD1. This CDR3 spans 15 amino acids. CDR1 and CDR2 from the germline V gene are SNHLY and FYNNEI. V lost 6 bases and J lost 6; bases outside the gene matches: 11. Here the CDR3 reads CASSAGTVFGQPQHF. The CDR3 nucleotides read TGTGCCAGCAGCGCCGGGACAGTCTTTGGTCAGCCCCAGCATTTT.

The rearrangement joins TRBV6-5 to TRBJ2-7; 8 bases line up with TRBD2. V lost 6 bases to trimming and J lost 6 bases; unmatched junction nucleotides: 10. Germline CDR1 MNHEY, CDR2 SVGAGI. CDR3 length: 14 residues. As DNA, the CDR3 is TGTGCCAGCAGAGGATTGAGCGGGAGTTCCGAGCAGTACTTC. This gives the protein CASRGLSGSSEQYF.

The V gene is TRBV19, the J gene TRBJ2-5; either TRBD1 or TRBD2 may fit D (7 bases each). The CDR3 has 15 amino acids. Germline CDR1 reads LNHDA; CDR2 reads SQIVND (reference sequence). The V end lost 5 bases, the J end lost 5 bases, and 18 bases lay between the germline ends. CDR3 residues: CASSSLAGGDETQYF. DNA for the CDR3: TGTGCCAGTAGTTCCCTGGCAGGGGGGGACGAGACCCAGTACTTC.

This clone was detected many times. This sequence joins TRBV4-1 and TRBJ2-1; D might be TRBD2 (6 bases). V lost 5 bases and J 11 bases, leaving 19 bases between the germline ends. This CDR3 region has 14 residues. Germline CDR1 reads MGHRA; CDR2 reads YSYEKL. In nucleotides, the CDR3 is TGCGCCAGCAGCATAACTCTCGGTGGGGGGAAGCAGTTCTTC. Its translation: CASSITLGGGKQFF.

The chain uses TRBV2 and TRBJ1-5; the D gene is possibly TRBD1 (5 bases). The CDR3 spans 15 residues. Germline lookup yields CDR1 SNHLY and CDR2 FYNNEI. Between the trimmed V and J ends, which lost 6 bases and 5 bases, there was a span of 17 bases. The CDR3 loop is CASRDGGVRYQPQHF. The CDR3 DNA reads TGTGCCAGCAGGGACGGAGGGGTGCGGTATCAGCCCCAGCATTTT.

The chain employs TRBV7-9 and TRBJ1-1; no definite D call. The CDR3 is made up of 13 amino acids. The germline CDR1 and CDR2 sequences are SEHNR and FQNEAQ (reference sequence). The V end lost 1 base, the J end lost 2 bases, and 5 bases lay between the germline ends. CDR3 region: CASSLDDNTEAFF. The CDR3 DNA sequence: TGTGCCAGCAGCTTAGATGACAACACTGAAGCTTTCTTT. Full variable domain (outside the CDR3, taken from reference TRBV7-9 and TRBJ1-1): DTGVSQNPRHKITKRGQNVTFRCDPISEHNRLYWYRQTLGQGPEFLTYFQNEAQLEKSRLLSDRFSAERPKGSFSTLEIQRTEQGDSAMYLCASSLDDNTEAFFGQGTRLTVV.

This clone was recorded at least ten times. The rearrangement joins TRBV30 to TRBJ1-4; D is unclear. Trimming shortened V by 1 base and J by 7 bases, and 4 bases separated the two germline ends. The CDR3 length is 11 residues. Germline CDR1 GTSNPN, CDR2 SVGIG (reference sequence). In DNA, the CDR3 is TGTGCCTGGAGTGGTGGTGAAAAACTGTTTTTT. The encoded protein is CAWSGGEKLFF. Using reference TRBV30 and TRBJ1-4 for the parts outside the CDR3, the full variable domain is SQTIHQWPATLVQPVGSPLSLECTVEGTSNPNLYWYRQAAGRGLQLLFYSVGIGQISSEVPQNLSASRPQDRQFILSSKKLLLSDSGFYLCAWSGGEKLFFGSGTQLSVL.

The rearrangement joins TRBV27 to TRBJ2-7; D is possibly TRBD2 (6 bases). The CDR3 covers 14 residues. V lost 3 bases and J 2 bases, leaving 11 bases between the germline ends. Germline CDR1 and CDR2: MNHEY and SMNVEV (reference sequence). The CDR3: CASSFSSEAYEQYF. The CDR3 DNA reads TGTGCCAGCAGTTTTTCTAGCGAGGCCTACGAGCAGTACTTC.

In its sample, this clone was seen a few times. This chain joins TRBV6-5 and TRBJ2-3; D unresolved. V shed 4 bases and J shed 2 bases, with 16 bases lying between them. Germline lookup yields CDR1 MNHEY and CDR2 SVGAGI. The CDR3 runs 16 residues. In DNA, the CDR3 is TGTGCCAGCAGTTTAATTGGCAGGACCCTCACAGATACGCAGTATTTT. Protein product: CASSLIGRTLTDTQYF.

This sequence joins TRBV6-5 and TRBJ1-4; D is undetermined. Germline V lookup: CDR1 MNHEY, CDR2 SVGAGI. The ends were cut back, 7 bases at V and 7 bases at J, with 16 bases in the middle. CDR3 size: 14 residues. Here the CDR3 DNA reads TGTGCCAGCAAGCCCAGCCCAGAAAGTGAAAAACTGTTTTTT. This translates into CASKPSPESEKLFF.

The CDR3 coding sequence is TGTGCCAGCAGCTCCCGCCGGACTGTTCATGAGCAGTTCTTC. This translates into CASSSRRTVHEQFF. The chain links TRBV11-2 to TRBJ2-1, with a weak D call TRBD2 (5 bases). Between the trimmed V and J ends, which lost 4 bases and 8 bases, there was a span of 15 bases. The germline V gene encodes CDR1 SGHAT and CDR2 FQNNGV. The CDR3 runs to 14 residues.

The chain is built from TRBV29-1 and TRBJ2-3; D uncertain. The CDR3 covers 14 residues. V lost 3 bases and J 0 bases, leaving 10 bases between the germline ends. Germline-derived CDR1 and CDR2 are SQVTM and ANQGSEA. The CDR3 nucleotides are TGCAGCGTTGATTTGCGCGCTAGCACAGATACGCAGTATTTT. It yields the protein CSVDLRASTDTQYF.

In this sample, this clone turned up once. The rearrangement uses TRBV28 and TRBJ1-2; D ambiguous. This CDR3 region has 14 residues. V dropped 6 bases and J dropped 7 bases, with 18 bases sitting between them. Germline lookup yields CDR1 MDHEN and CDR2 SYDVKM. In nucleotides, the CDR3 is TGTGCCAGCAGCCAAAAACCCAGGAGGTCTGGCTACACCTTC. It translates to CASSQKPRRSGYTF.

This clone is a singleton in its sample. The genes are TRBV29-1 and TRBJ1-1, with D uncertain. CDR1 is SQVTM and CDR2 is ANQGSEA in the germline V gene. The CDR3 runs 12 residues. Between the trimmed V and J ends, which lost 5 bases and 1 base, there was a span of 8 bases. CDR3 protein: CSVLPGNTEAFF. CDR3 in DNA: TGCAGCGTTCTCCCGGGGAACACTGAAGCTTTCTTT. Using reference TRBV29-1 and TRBJ1-1 for the parts outside the CDR3, the full variable domain is SAVISQKPSRDICQRGTSLTIQCQVDSQVTMMFWYRQQPGQSLTLIATANQGSEATYESGFVIDKFPISRPNLTFSTLTVSNMSPEDSSIYLCSVLPGNTEAFFGQGTRLTVV.

V usage is TRBV27 and J usage is TRBJ2-7, with D perhaps assigned TRBD1 or TRBD2 (6 bases each). This CDR3 region has 13 residues. The germline V and J ends were trimmed by 7 bases and 5 bases, with 15 bases remaining between them. Germline V CDR1 and CDR2: MNHEY, SMNVEV (reference sequence). DNA of the CDR3: TGTGCCAGCACTGGAGGGGGTATCCACGAGCAGTACTTC. Its translation: CASTGGGIHEQYF.

As DNA, the CDR3 is TGTGCCAGCAGATCTATAGGGGACGGGAATGAAAAACTGTTTTTT. Protein: CASRSIGDGNEKLFF. The chain joins TRBV28 to TRBJ1-4, with a weak D call TRBD1 (5 bases). Looked up from germline, CDR1 is MDHEN and CDR2 is SYDVKM. V gave up 6 bases and J gave up 5 bases, with 16 bases separating them. The CDR3 consists of 15 residues.

This clone was seen repeatedly, ten times or more. This same CDR3 is encoded by further DNA sequences in the sample. J is TRBJ1-1 and V is TRBV5-1, with no clear D. V dropped 1 base and J dropped 1 base, with 5 bases sitting between them. This CDR3 is built from 13 residues. The V gene's germline CDR1 is SGHRS and CDR2 YFSETQ. The CDR3 region has the DNA TGCGCCAGCAGCTTGTCGACGAACACTGAAGCTTTCTTT. Translation gives CASSLSTNTEAFF.

V gene TRBV6-1 combines with J gene TRBJ2-7; no definite D call. Trimming removed 5 bases from V and 0 bases from J, with 5 bases in between. The V gene's germline CDR1 is MNHNS and CDR2 SASEGT. CDR3 length: 12 residues. CDR3 amino acids: CASSLSSYEQYF. In DNA, the CDR3 is TGTGCCAGCAGTTTGAGCTCCTACGAGCAGTACTTC.

V usage is TRBV5-1 and J usage is TRBJ2-3; D might be TRBD2 (6 bases). The CDR3 spans 13 residues. Germline V gives CDR1 SGHRS, CDR2 YFSETQ. The V gene lost 6 bases and the J gene lost 2 bases, with 10 bases spanning the gap. The CDR3 sequence: CASTGEYTDTQYF. The CDR3, as DNA: TGCGCCAGCACGGGGGAATACACAGATACGCAGTATTTT.

CDR3 amino acids: CASSLEGVSAYEQYF. The CDR3 nucleotides are TGTGCCAGCAGCTTGGAAGGAGTCAGCGCCTACGAGCAGTACTTC. This sequence joins TRBV5-5 and TRBJ2-7, with no clear D. The CDR3 runs 15 residues. V lost 0 bases and J 2 bases, leaving 12 bases between the germline ends. Germline V gene lookup returns CDR1 SGHKS and CDR2 YYEKEE (reference sequence).

The chain is built from TRBV28 and TRBJ2-7; 8 bases align to TRBD1. The CDR3 covers 13 residues. Germline V gene sequence: CDR1 MDHEN, CDR2 SYDVKM. V lost 6 bases and J lost 7; bases outside the gene matches: 8. The CDR3: CASSRTGGLEQYF. CDR3 nucleotides: TGTGCCAGCAGCCGCACAGGGGGTTTAGAGCAGTACTTC.

The CDR3 here is CASRWAGTSGNHNEQFF. The CDR3 DNA reads as TGTGCCAGCAGATGGGCGGGGACTAGCGGGAACCACAATGAGCAGTTCTTC. V gene TRBV6-4 combines with J gene TRBJ2-1; 13 nucleotides align to TRBD2. With V trimmed by 6 bases and J by 5 bases, 10 bases remained unmatched. In germline, CDR1 is MRHNA, CDR2 SNTAGT. The CDR3 has 17 residues.

The chain recombines TRBV7-9 with TRBJ2-3; possible D gene TRBD1, 6 bases. Germline V lookup: CDR1 SEHNR, CDR2 FQNEAQ (reference sequence). V was trimmed by 7 bases and J by 2 bases, leaving 13 bases between them. The CDR3 is made up of 14 amino acids. The CDR3 DNA reads TGTGCCAGCATCCTGGACAGAGACACAGATACGCAGTATTTT. It translates to CASILDRDTDTQYF. The variable domain in full, completed from reference TRBV7-9 and TRBJ2-3, reads DTGVSQNPRHKITKRGQNVTFRCDPISEHNRLYWYRQTLGQGPEFLTYFQNEAQLEKSRLLSDRFSAERPKGSFSTLEIQRTEQGDSAMYLCASILDRDTDTQYFGPGTRLTVL.

The chain uses TRBV6-6 and TRBJ2-5; 7 bases align to TRBD1. J gave up 3 bases and V 3 bases, and 10 bases lay outside the gene matches. This CDR3 is 16 amino acids long. The germline V gene has CDR1 MNHNY and CDR2 SVGAGI (reference sequence). CDR3 residues: CASSYYAGTVKETQYF. The CDR3 DNA is TGTGCCAGCAGTTATTACGCCGGGACAGTAAAAGAGACCCAGTACTTC.

The chain recombines TRBV7-2 with TRBJ2-1, with 10 bases identical to TRBD2. With 0 bases clipped from V and 13 bases from J, the junction kept 6 bases outside the gene matches. Germline lookup yields CDR1 SGHTA and CDR2 FQGNSA. The CDR3 consists of 14 residues. The CDR3 reads CASSLAQAGGPQFF. Here the CDR3 DNA reads TGTGCCAGCAGCTTAGCTCAAGCGGGGGGGCCTCAGTTCTTC.

The rearrangement links TRBV9 to TRBJ1-6, with D perhaps matching TRBD1 (5 bases). The CDR3 is 15 residues long. V was shortened by 0 bases and J by 4 bases, with 8 bases between the two germline ends. The germline gives CDR1 SGDLS, CDR2 YYNGEE. The CDR3 DNA sequence: TGTGCCAGCAGCGTAGCCCGGGGGTATAATTCACCCCTCCACTTT. It yields the protein CASSVARGYNSPLHF. The entire variable domain, with the rest obtained from reference TRBV9 and TRBJ1-6, is as follows: DSGVTQTPKHLITATGQRVTLRCSPRSGDLSVYWYQQSLDQGLQFLIQYYNGEERAKGNILERFSAQQFPDLHSELNLSSLELGDSALYFCASSVARGYNSPLHFGNGTRLTVT.